The 32 T cell receptor beta chains in this list originate from one sample, sequenced in a study of blood T cell repertoires in COVID-19. Generated by immunoSEQ multiplex PCR, the TCRdb table keeps only in-frame clones and is missing some. Of fewer than 250,000 clones detected, approximately 85% appear once; the ten largest clones hold about 4.4%. Input material: peripheral blood. The receptors originated from a woman in her sixties or seventies with acute or convalescent COVID-19.

The chain employs TRBV4-3 and TRBJ1-6; possible D gene TRBD1, 5 bases. CDR3 size: 17 residues. V gave up 1 base and J gave up 2 bases, with 12 bases separating them. The germline CDR1 and CDR2 sequences are LGHNA and YSLEER. In nucleotides, the CDR3 is TGCGCCAGCAGCCAAGGGGGCATGGGCGCCTATAATTCACCCCTCCACTTT. This translates into CASSQGGMGAYNSPLHF.

The table lists this clone with a count of one. The J gene is TRBJ1-5, the V gene TRBV28; 9 bases align to TRBD1. V gave up 6 bases and J gave up 0 bases; unmatched junction bases: 18. Germline V lookup: CDR1 MDHEN, CDR2 SYDVKM. This CDR3 region has 20 residues. For the CDR3, the DNA is TGTGCCAGCAGCCCTGATACCGGACAGGGGCTTCCTTATAGCAATCAGCCCCAGCATTTT. Protein product: CASSPDTGQGLPYSNQPQHF.

V is TRBV2 and J is TRBJ2-7; no clear D. Trimming shortened V by 8 bases and J by 0 bases, and 8 bases separated the two germline ends. The CDR3 covers 12 residues. From germline, CDR1 is SNHLY and CDR2 FYNNEI. CDR3 nucleotide sequence: TGTGCCAGCGCGCCAAGCTCCTACGAGCAGTACTTC. Amino acid sequence: CASAPSSYEQYF.

This clone came up many times. This rearrangement joins TRBV11-2 to TRBJ2-1; 10 nucleotides agree with TRBD1. The junction had 6 bases not matched to a gene; V was cut back by 6 bases and J by 7 bases. From germline, CDR1 is SGHAT and CDR2 FQNNGV. This CDR3 is 14 amino acids long. This chain's CDR3 is CASSPGTGANEQFF. CDR3 coding DNA: TGTGCCAGCAGTCCCGGGACAGGGGCAAATGAGCAGTTCTTC.

This clone was seen a handful of times. The V call is TRBV2, the J call TRBJ2-1, with 11 bases that match TRBD2. CDR1 is SNHLY, CDR2 FYNNEI, per germline. V was pared by 4 bases and J by 4 bases, with 3 bases of the junction left unmatched. This CDR3 is built from 15 residues. CDR3 amino acids: CASSVASGGYNEQFF. Here the CDR3 DNA reads TGTGCCAGCAGTGTAGCTAGCGGGGGGTACAATGAGCAGTTCTTC.

The chain's CDR3 is CASSLTDRATIPKAFF. The CDR3 DNA is TGTGCCAGCAGCTTAACAGACAGGGCCACAATTCCGAAAGCTTTCTTT. The V call is TRBV7-6, the J call TRBJ1-1, with 7 bases that match TRBD1. Germline values: CDR1 SGHVS, CDR2 FNYEAQ. This CDR3 has 16 amino acids. The V and J ends lost 2 bases and 9 bases, in that order; junction bases with no gene match: 15.

This clone showed up just once. The chain links TRBV4-3 to TRBJ2-7; D may be TRBD2 (6 bases). Per the germline V gene, CDR1 is LGHNA and CDR2 is YSLEER. The CDR3 runs to 17 residues. V was shortened by 0 bases and J by 0 bases, with 15 bases between the two germline ends. The CDR3, as DNA: TGCGCCAGCAGCCAAGACAGGGATGCGGGGCCCTCCTACGAGCAGTACTTC. It yields the protein CASSQDRDAGPSYEQYF.

This clone was detected once. The V and J genes are TRBV27 and TRBJ2-1, with 14 positions matching TRBD2. Germline loops: CDR1 MNHEY, CDR2 SMNVEV (reference sequence). This CDR3 region has 16 residues. Germline trimming cut 4 bases from V and 4 bases from J; bases unmatched to any gene: 3. CDR3 in amino acids: CASSSGTSGGYNEQFF. CDR3 coding DNA: TGTGCCAGCAGTTCAGGGACTAGCGGGGGATACAATGAGCAGTTCTTC.

The CDR3 DNA reads TGTGCCAGCTCACCACGGGCCAGGCTTAACTATGGCTACACCTTC. Protein: CASSPRARLNYGYTF. The V and J genes are TRBV18 and TRBJ1-2; the D is unclear. The germline V gene encodes CDR1 KGHSH and CDR2 LQKENI. V was clipped by 1 base and J by 1 base, with 10 bases between them. This CDR3 is built from 15 residues.

This clone has a single count. This chain uses TRBV7-6 with TRBJ2-1; D is unclear. The germline V and J ends were trimmed by 1 base and 2 bases, with 12 bases remaining between them. The CDR3 runs to 16 residues. The germline CDR1 and CDR2 sequences are SGHVS and FNYEAQ. The CDR3, as DNA: TGTGCCAGCAGCTTAGTTAGCCTAACGGCCTACAATGAGCAGTTCTTC. This codes for CASSLVSLTAYNEQFF.

This chain links TRBV7-8 with TRBJ2-7; TRBD2 matches 11 bases. From germline, CDR1 is SGHVS and CDR2 FQNEAQ. The ends lost 5 bases at V and 7 bases at J; junction bases unmatched: 7. The CDR3 extends over 14 amino acids. CDR3 sequence (DNA): TGTGCCAGCAGCCCTTCTAGCGGGGGGTGGGAGCAGTACTTC. Protein: CASSPSSGGWEQYF.

This clone was counted a few times. V is TRBV7-2 and J is TRBJ1-1; D ambiguous. This CDR3 region has 13 residues. Germline loops: CDR1 SGHTA, CDR2 FQGNSA. V lost 5 bases and J 2 bases, leaving 9 bases between the germline ends. CDR3 nucleotides: TGTGCCAGCAGCCAGGTAATTAACACTGAAGCTTTCTTT. It translates to CASSQVINTEAFF.

The chain employs TRBV5-6 and TRBJ2-4, with 7 bases aligning to TRBD1. This CDR3 has 15 residues. V was pared by 4 bases and J by 7 bases, with 11 bases of the junction left unmatched. The V gene's germline CDR1 is SGHDT and CDR2 YYEEEE. This CDR3 is CASSEKQGLPNIQYF. Written as DNA, the CDR3 is TGTGCCAGCAGCGAGAAACAGGGGCTCCCTAACATTCAGTACTTC.

This chain links TRBV6-1 with TRBJ1-1, with TRBD1 matching 7 bases. The CDR3 runs to 15 residues. Germline V CDR1 and CDR2: MNHNS, SASEGT. V shed 1 base and J 5 bases; nucleotides not matched to a gene: 7. The CDR3 loop is CASSEVYTGVTEAFF. CDR3 in DNA: TGTGCCAGCAGTGAAGTATACACAGGGGTGACTGAAGCTTTCTTT.

The rearrangement links TRBV6-6 to TRBJ1-2, with 8 bases matching TRBD1. CDR1 is MNHNY and CDR2 is SVGAGI in the germline V gene (reference sequence). The V gene end was trimmed by 2 bases and the J gene end by 6 bases; junction bases not matched to a gene: 8. This CDR3 region has 15 residues. The CDR3 reads CASSYPGQGEDGYTF. The CDR3 DNA is TGTGCCAGCAGTTACCCCGGACAGGGAGAGGATGGCTACACCTTC.

The chain couples TRBV5-1 to TRBJ2-1; the D gene is possibly TRBD2 (7 bases). In germline, CDR1 is SGHRS, CDR2 YFSETQ. CDR3 length: 16 residues. V was shortened by 0 bases and J by 4 bases, with 14 bases between the two germline ends. Here the CDR3 DNA reads TGCGCCAGCAGCTTGGTGGTGCGGGGGCTTTACAATGAGCAGTTCTTC. It specifies CASSLVVRGLYNEQFF.

The chain recombines TRBV7-9 with TRBJ1-2; possibly TRBD1 for D (5 bases). The germline V and J ends were trimmed by 3 bases and 2 bases, with 13 bases remaining between them. The CDR3 covers 15 residues. CDR1 is SEHNR, CDR2 FQNEAQ, per germline (reference sequence). The CDR3 protein is CASSFSGHDNYGYTF. DNA for the CDR3: TGTGCCAGCAGCTTTTCAGGACACGACAACTATGGCTACACCTTC.

Of note for this clone: The sample contains more than one DNA sequence encoding this CDR3. The chain is built from TRBV20-1 and TRBJ2-1; D not resolved. Trimming left V 3 bases short and J 9 bases short, with 6 bases between. There are 10 residues in the CDR3. The germline V gene encodes CDR1 DFQATT and CDR2 SNEGSKA (reference sequence). The DNA for the CDR3 is TGCAGTGCTAGTCGCGGTGAGCAGTTCTTC. Its translation is CSASRGEQFF.

The chain recombines TRBV29-1 with TRBJ1-1; D uncertain. Per germline, CDR1 SQVTM and CDR2 ANQGSEA. Trimming took 4 bases from V and 10 from J, leaving 13 bases between them. The CDR3 is made up of 11 amino acids. CDR3 loop: CSVVDSGPAFF. The CDR3 coding sequence is TGCAGCGTTGTTGATAGCGGCCCAGCTTTCTTT.

This clone was observed a single time. This chain connects TRBV2 to TRBJ1-1; TRBD1 matches at 7 bases. This CDR3 has 13 residues. V shed 8 bases, J shed 1 base, and the junction held 4 bases outside the gene matches. In germline, CDR1 is SNHLY, CDR2 FYNNEI. DNA for the CDR3: TGTGCCAGCGCGGGACAGCCGAACACTGAAGCTTTCTTT. This encodes CASAGQPNTEAFF.

This sequence joins TRBV11-3 and TRBJ2-3; a possible D gene is TRBD2 (5 bases). The V and J ends lost 5 bases and 3 bases respectively, with 18 bases between them. In germline, CDR1 is SGHNT, CDR2 YENEEA. This CDR3 spans 16 amino acids. The CDR3 is CASSPGGSLGTDTQYF. Here the CDR3 DNA reads TGTGCCAGCAGCCCGGGCGGGTCTCTTGGAACAGATACGCAGTATTTT. The full variable domain, completed using reference TRBV11-3 and TRBJ2-3, is EAGVVQSPRYKIIEKKQPVAFWCNPISGHNTLYWYLQNLGQGPELLIRYENEEAVDDSQLPKDRFSAERLKGVDSTLKIQPAELGDSAVYLCASSPGGSLGTDTQYFGPGTRLTVL.

In this sample, this clone turned up once. This chain joins TRBV5-6 and TRBJ2-2, with D tentatively TRBD2 (5 bases). V was shortened by 2 bases and J by 5 bases, with 13 bases between the two germline ends. Germline V CDR1 and CDR2: SGHDT, YYEEEE. This CDR3 is built from 15 residues. The CDR3 protein is CASSFPAPGTGELFF. In nucleotides, the CDR3 is TGTGCCAGCAGCTTCCCGGCCCCGGGGACCGGGGAGCTGTTTTTT.

The chain joins TRBV6-5 to TRBJ1-1; D unclear. The CDR3 covers 14 residues. The V gene's germline CDR1 is MNHEY and CDR2 SVGAGI. With 4 bases removed from V and 1 base from J, the gap between germline ends came to 10 bases. The CDR3 sequence: CASSSPDWNTEAFF. The CDR3 nucleotides are TGTGCCAGCAGTTCCCCGGACTGGAACACTGAAGCTTTCTTT.

Only one count was recorded for this clone. The rearrangement joins TRBV7-2 to TRBJ1-5; D gene unclear. Trimming took off 3 bases at V and 6 bases at J, with 15 bases between the two ends. The germline CDR1 and CDR2 sequences are SGHTA and FQGNSA. This CDR3 spans 15 amino acids. CDR3 residues: CASSFRQAGSQPQHF. The CDR3 coding sequence is TGTGCCAGCAGCTTTCGGCAGGCCGGGAGTCAGCCCCAGCATTTT.

The chain is built from TRBV9 and TRBJ2-1; D call uncertain. This CDR3 comprises 13 residues. Looked up from germline, CDR1 is SGDLS and CDR2 is YYNGEE. V lost 0 bases and J 5 bases, leaving 6 bases between the germline ends. The CDR3 loop is CASSVGRNNEQFF. The CDR3 DNA sequence: TGTGCCAGCAGCGTAGGGAGAAACAATGAGCAGTTCTTC.

The chain has TRBV4-2 and TRBJ2-7, with TRBD2 matching over 9 bases. Germline assignment: CDR1 LGHNA and CDR2 YNFKEQ. V lost 3 bases to trimming and J lost 2 bases; unmatched junction nucleotides: 11. CDR3 length: 17 amino acids. In DNA form, the CDR3 reads TGTGCCAGCAGCCAGTCCCCACCGGGCGGGGGGGCCTACGAGCAGTACTTC. Its translation: CASSQSPPGGGAYEQYF.

For the CDR3, the DNA is TGTGCCAGCAGTCCGGTGGAGGGGCCCCGCTACGAGCAGTACTTC. As protein: CASSPVEGPRYEQYF. V usage is TRBV27 and J usage is TRBJ2-7, with D possibly TRBD2 on 6 matching bases. This CDR3 region has 15 residues. Germline V lookup: CDR1 MNHEY, CDR2 SMNVEV (reference sequence). V gave up 5 bases and J gave up 3 bases, with 17 bases separating them.

The CDR3 loop reads CASSLAGALYNEQFF. CDR3 coding DNA: TGTGCCAGCAGTCTAGCGGGAGCCCTTTACAATGAGCAGTTCTTC. The chain employs TRBV25-1 and TRBJ2-1, with 10 bases aligning to TRBD2. The ends lost 5 bases at V and 4 bases at J; junction bases unmatched: 5. Per the germline V gene, CDR1 is MGHDK and CDR2 is SYGVNS. This CDR3 has 15 residues.

J is TRBJ1-2 and V is TRBV6-2 or TRBV6-3; 9 nucleotides align to TRBD1. The V segment lost 5 bases and the J segment 4 bases; nucleotides outside the gene matches: 8. The V gene's germline CDR1 is MNHEY and CDR2 SVGEGT. The CDR3 has 15 residues. The CDR3 is CASSGPGQGIYGYTF. The DNA for the CDR3 is TGTGCCAGCAGTGGGCCGGGACAGGGAATCTATGGCTACACCTTC.

The genes are TRBV30 and TRBJ1-2; D not resolved. There are 12 residues in the CDR3. V shed 6 bases and J shed 3 bases, with 11 bases lying between them. Germline-derived CDR1 and CDR2 are GTSNPN and SVGIG (reference sequence). This CDR3 reads CACYESYYGYTF. CDR3 bases: TGTGCCTGCTACGAGAGCTACTATGGCTACACCTTC.

The V and J genes are TRBV10-3 and TRBJ1-1, with TRBD1 matching 7 bases. Germline CDR1 reads ENHRY; CDR2 reads SYGVKD. V shed 3 bases, J shed 2 bases, and the junction held 6 bases outside the gene matches. This CDR3 has 15 amino acids. In DNA form, the CDR3 reads TGTGCCATCAGTGACTTAGGGACAGTAAACACTGAAGCTTTCTTT. Translation gives CAISDLGTVNTEAFF.

This chain links TRBV7-2 with TRBJ1-1, with a tentative D call TRBD1 (5 bases). This CDR3 spans 14 amino acids. Germline CDR1 reads SGHTA; CDR2 reads FQGNSA. Trimming shortened V by 5 bases and J by 8 bases, and 18 bases separated the two germline ends. CDR3 loop: CASSPHGGIGEAFF. DNA for the CDR3: TGTGCCAGCAGCCCTCACGGGGGGATTGGGGAAGCTTTCTTT. The full variable domain, completed using reference TRBV7-2 and TRBJ1-1, is GAGVSQSPSNKVTEKGKDVELRCDPISGHTALYWYRQSLGQGLEFLIYFQGNSAPDKSGLPSDRFSAERTGGSVSTLTIQRTQQEDSAVYLCASSPHGGIGEAFFGQGTRLTVV.